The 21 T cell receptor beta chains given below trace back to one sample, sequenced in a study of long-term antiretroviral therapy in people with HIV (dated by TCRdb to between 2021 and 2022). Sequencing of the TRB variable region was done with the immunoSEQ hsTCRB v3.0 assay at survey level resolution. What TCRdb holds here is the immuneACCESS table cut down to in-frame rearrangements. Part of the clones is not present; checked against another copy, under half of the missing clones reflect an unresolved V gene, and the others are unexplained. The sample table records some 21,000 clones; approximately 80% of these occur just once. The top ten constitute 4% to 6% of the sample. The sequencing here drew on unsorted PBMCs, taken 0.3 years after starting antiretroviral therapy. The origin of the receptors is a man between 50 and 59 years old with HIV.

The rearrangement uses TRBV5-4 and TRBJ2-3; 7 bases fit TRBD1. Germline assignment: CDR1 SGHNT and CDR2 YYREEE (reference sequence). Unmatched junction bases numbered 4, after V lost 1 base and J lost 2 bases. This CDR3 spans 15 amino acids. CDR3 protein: CASSLTGAFTDTQYF. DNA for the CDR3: TGTGCCAGCAGCTTGACAGGGGCGTTCACAGATACGCAGTATTTT. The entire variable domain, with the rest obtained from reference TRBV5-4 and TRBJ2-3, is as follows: ETGVTQSPTHLIKTRGQQVTLRCSSQSGHNTVSWYQQALGQGPQFIFQYYREEENGRGNFPPRFSGLQFPNYSSELNVNALELDDSALYLCASSLTGAFTDTQYFGPGTRLTVL.

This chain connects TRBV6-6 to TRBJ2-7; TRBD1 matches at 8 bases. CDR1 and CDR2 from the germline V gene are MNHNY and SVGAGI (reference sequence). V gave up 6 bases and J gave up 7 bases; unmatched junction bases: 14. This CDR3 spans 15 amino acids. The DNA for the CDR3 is TGTGCCAGCAGGTTTGCGGGACAGGAGATGGGGGAGCAGTACTTC. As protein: CASRFAGQEMGEQYF.

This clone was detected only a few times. The CDR3 coding sequence is TGTGCCAGCAGGGTGAACGACATTACAGATACGCAGTATTTT. This gives the protein CASRVNDITDTQYF. The rearrangement links TRBV2 to TRBJ2-3; no definite D call. The CDR3 length is 14 residues. CDR1 SNHLY and CDR2 FYNNEI come from the germline V gene. V lost 6 bases to trimming and J lost 3 bases, with 13 bases between them.

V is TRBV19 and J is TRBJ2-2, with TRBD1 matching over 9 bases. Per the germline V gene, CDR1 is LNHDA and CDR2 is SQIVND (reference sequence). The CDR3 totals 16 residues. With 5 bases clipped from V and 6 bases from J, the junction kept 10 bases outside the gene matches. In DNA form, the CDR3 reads TGTGCCAGTAGTTCCCAGGACAGGGGCGTTTCCGGGGAGCTGTTTTTT. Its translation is CASSSQDRGVSGELFF.

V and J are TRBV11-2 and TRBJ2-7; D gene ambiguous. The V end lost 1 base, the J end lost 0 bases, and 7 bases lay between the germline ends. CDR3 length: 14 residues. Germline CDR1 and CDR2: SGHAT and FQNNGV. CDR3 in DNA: TGTGCCAGCAGCTTAGTACAGAGCTCCTACGAGCAGTACTTC. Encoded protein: CASSLVQSSYEQYF. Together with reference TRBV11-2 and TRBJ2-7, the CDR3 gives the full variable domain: EAGVAQSPRYKIIEKRQSVAFWCNPISGHATLYWYQQILGQGPKLLIQFQNNGVVDDSQLPKDRFSAERLKGVDSTLKIQPAKLEDSAVYLCASSLVQSSYEQYFGPGTRLTVT.

CDR3 loop: CATSERVRFVGELFF. The CDR3 DNA follows: TGTGCCACCAGCGAGAGAGTCCGCTTCGTCGGGGAGCTGTTTTTT. J is TRBJ2-2 and V is TRBV15; D remains ambiguous. The germline V gene encodes CDR1 LNHNV and CDR2 YYDKDF (reference sequence). V lost 5 bases, J lost 7 bases, and 17 bases lay in between. The CDR3 has 15 amino acids.

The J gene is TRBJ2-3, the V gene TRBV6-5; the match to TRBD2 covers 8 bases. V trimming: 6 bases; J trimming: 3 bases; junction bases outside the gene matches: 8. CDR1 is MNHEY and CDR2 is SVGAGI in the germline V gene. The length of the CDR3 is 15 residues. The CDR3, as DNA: TGTGCCAGCAGCTACACGGGGGGGCCTACAGATACGCAGTATTTT. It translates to CASSYTGGPTDTQYF.

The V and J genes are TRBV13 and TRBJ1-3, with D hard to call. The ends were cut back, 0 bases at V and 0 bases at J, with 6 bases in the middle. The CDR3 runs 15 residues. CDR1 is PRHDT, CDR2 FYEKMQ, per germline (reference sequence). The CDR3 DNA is TGTGCCAGCAGCTTAGGCTCCCGCTCTGGAAACACCATATATTTT. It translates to CASSLGSRSGNTIYF.

CDR3 DNA: TGTGCCAGCAGTGAAGCGGGACAGGGGGGTTGGGAAAAACTGTTTTTT. Its protein is CASSEAGQGGWEKLFF. This chain links TRBV6-1 with TRBJ1-4, with 11 bases fitting TRBD1. V lost 0 bases to trimming and J lost 8 bases; unmatched junction nucleotides: 5. CDR1 is MNHNS, CDR2 SASEGT, per germline. The CDR3 is 16 residues long.

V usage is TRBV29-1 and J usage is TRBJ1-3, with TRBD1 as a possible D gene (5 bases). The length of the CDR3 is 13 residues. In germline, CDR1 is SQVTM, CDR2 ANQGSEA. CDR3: CAFTGFSGNTIYF. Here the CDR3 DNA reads TGCGCCTTTACAGGCTTCTCTGGAAACACCATATATTTT. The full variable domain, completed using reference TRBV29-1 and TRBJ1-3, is SAVISQKPSRDICQRGTSLTIQCQVDSQVTMMFWYRQQPGQSLTLIATANQGSEATYESGFVIDKFPISRPNLTFSTLTVSNMSPEDSSIYLCAFTGFSGNTIYFGEGSWLTVV.

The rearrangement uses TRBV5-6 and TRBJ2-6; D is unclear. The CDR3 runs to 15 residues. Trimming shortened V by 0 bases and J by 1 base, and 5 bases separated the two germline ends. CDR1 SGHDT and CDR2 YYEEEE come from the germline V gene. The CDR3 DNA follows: TGTGCCAGCAGCTTGGTCGGGTCTGGGGCCAACGTCCTGACTTTC. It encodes CASSLVGSGANVLTF. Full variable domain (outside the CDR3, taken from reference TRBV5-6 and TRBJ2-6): DAGVTQSPTHLIKTRGQQVTLRCSPKSGHDTVSWYQQALGQGPQFIFQYYEEEERQRGNFPDRFSGHQFPNYSSELNVNALLLGDSALYLCASSLVGSGANVLTFGAGSRLTVL.

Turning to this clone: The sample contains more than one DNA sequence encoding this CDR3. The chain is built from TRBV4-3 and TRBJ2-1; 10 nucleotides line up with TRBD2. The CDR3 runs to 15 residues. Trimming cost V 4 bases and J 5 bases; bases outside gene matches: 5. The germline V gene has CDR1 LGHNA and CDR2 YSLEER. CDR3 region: CASSRGTSGDNEQFF. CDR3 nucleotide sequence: TGCGCCAGCAGCCGCGGAACTAGCGGGGACAATGAGCAGTTCTTC.

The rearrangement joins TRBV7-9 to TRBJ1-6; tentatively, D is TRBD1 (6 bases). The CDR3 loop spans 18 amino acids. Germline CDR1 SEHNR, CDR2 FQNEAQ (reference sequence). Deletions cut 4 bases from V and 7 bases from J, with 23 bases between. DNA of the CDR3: TGTGCCAGCAGCTCCGCCCTACCCCAGGGGCGGTGGAATTCACCCCTCCACTTT. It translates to CASSSALPQGRWNSPLHF.

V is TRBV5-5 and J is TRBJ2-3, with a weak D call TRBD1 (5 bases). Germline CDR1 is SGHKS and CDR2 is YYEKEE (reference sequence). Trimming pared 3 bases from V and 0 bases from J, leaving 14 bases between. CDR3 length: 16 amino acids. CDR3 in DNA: TGTGCCAGCAGCTGGGGCGTTGGGATCAGCACAGATACGCAGTATTTT. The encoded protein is CASSWGVGISTDTQYF.

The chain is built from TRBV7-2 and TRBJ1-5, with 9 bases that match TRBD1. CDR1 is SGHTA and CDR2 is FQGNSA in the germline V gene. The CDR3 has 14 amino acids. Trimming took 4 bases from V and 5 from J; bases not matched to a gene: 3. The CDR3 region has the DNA TGTGCCAGCAGCTCTAGGACAGGGGATCAGCCCCAGCATTTT. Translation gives CASSSRTGDQPQHF.

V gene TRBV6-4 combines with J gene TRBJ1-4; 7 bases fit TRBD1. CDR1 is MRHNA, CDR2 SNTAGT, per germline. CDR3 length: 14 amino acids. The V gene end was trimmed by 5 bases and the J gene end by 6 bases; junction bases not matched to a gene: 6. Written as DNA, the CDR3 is TGTGCCAGCAGTCCGAGGGGGCGGGATGAAAAACTGTTTTTT. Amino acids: CASSPRGRDEKLFF.

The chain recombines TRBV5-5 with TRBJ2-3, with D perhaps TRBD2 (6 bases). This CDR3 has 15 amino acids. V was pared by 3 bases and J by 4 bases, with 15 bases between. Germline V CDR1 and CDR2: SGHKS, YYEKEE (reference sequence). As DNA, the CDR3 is TGTGCCAGCAGCTCGGGAGTGTATGTGGCAGATACGCAGTATTTT. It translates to CASSSGVYVADTQYF.

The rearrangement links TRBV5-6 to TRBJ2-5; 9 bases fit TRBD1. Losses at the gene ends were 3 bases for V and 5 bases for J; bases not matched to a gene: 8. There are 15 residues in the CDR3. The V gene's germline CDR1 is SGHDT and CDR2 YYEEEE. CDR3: CASSSWTGAEETQYF. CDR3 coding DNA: TGTGCCAGCAGCTCTTGGACAGGGGCGGAGGAGACCCAGTACTTC.

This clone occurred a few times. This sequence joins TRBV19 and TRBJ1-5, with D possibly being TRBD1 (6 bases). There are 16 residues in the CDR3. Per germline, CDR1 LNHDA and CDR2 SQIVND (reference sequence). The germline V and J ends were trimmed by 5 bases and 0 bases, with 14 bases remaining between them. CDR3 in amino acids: CASSFLSGDSNQPQHF. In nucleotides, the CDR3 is TGTGCCAGTAGTTTTTTATCAGGGGATAGCAATCAGCCCCAGCATTTT.

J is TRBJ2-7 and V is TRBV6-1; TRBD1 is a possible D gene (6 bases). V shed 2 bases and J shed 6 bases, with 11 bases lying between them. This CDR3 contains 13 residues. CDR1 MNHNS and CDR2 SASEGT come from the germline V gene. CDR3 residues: CASSEPGEGEQYF. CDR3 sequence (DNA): TGTGCCAGCAGTGAACCAGGGGAAGGCGAGCAGTACTTC.

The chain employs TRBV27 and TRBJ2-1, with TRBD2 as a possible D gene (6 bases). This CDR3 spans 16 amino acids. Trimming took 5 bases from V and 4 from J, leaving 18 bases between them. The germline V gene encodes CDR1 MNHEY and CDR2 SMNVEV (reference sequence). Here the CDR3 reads CASSARPVGGYNEQFF. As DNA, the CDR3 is TGTGCCAGCAGTGCGCGACCGGTCGGAGGGTACAATGAGCAGTTCTTC.